Below are 18 T cell receptor beta chains sequenced from a single sample in a study of blood T cells in healthy people across ages (dated by TCRdb to between 2015 and 2017). The protocol used for the library was 5' RACE. Sequencing was performed on an Illumina HiSeq 2500. A second 7 to 11 cycle PCR used a sample-barcoded 5' primer and a J-beta primer mix. Starting from the raw public reads, TCRdb applied fastp trimming at Q25, assembled clones with MiXCR and retained in-frame beta chains. Every distinct CDR3 protein forms one entry, paired with its most common genes and DNA. The sample table contains about 970,000 distinct CDR3 sequences; only one count was recorded for about 51% of them. Clones ranked in the top ten supply 20% to 25% of the sample. The sequencing input was blood. Receptor source: a woman aged 55-69 years in good health.

This clonotype showed up just a few times. The V gene is TRBV7-9, the J gene TRBJ2-5; a weak D match, TRBD1 (5 bases). The J call may not be correct, given that the DNA end is closer to TRBJ2-7. Germline V gene sequence: CDR1 SEHNR, CDR2 FQNEAQ (reference sequence). CDR3 size: 13 residues. CDR3 loop: CASSPIGANEQYF. The CDR3 bases are TGTGCCAGCAGCCCGATAGGGGCTAACGAGCAGTACTTC.

The chain couples TRBV7-2 to TRBJ1-6; 8 positions match TRBD1. Per germline, CDR1 SGHTA and CDR2 FQGNSA. CDR3 length equals 17 residues. V trimming: 3 bases; J trimming: 7 bases; junction bases outside the gene matches: 11. CDR3 protein: CASSLGQGAGSNSPLHF. Written as DNA, the CDR3 is TGTGCCAGCAGCTTGGGGCAGGGGGCAGGCTCCAATTCACCCCTCCACTTT.

The J gene is TRBJ2-4, the V gene TRBV20-1; D possibly uses TRBD1 or TRBD2 (5 bases each). The J call may be faulty, since TRBJ2-7 better matches the DNA end. The CDR3 contains 14 residues. Looked up from germline, CDR1 is DFQATT and CDR2 is SNEGSKA (reference sequence). This CDR3 is CSAYTRDGFYEQYF. In DNA form, the CDR3 reads TGCAGTGCTTACACCCGGGACGGATTCTACGAGCAGTACTTC.

J is TRBJ1-1 and V is TRBV6-5; D is perhaps TRBD1 (5 bases). The CDR3 is 15 residues long. The germline V gene has CDR1 MNHEY and CDR2 SVGAGI. Trimming took 1 base from V and 2 from J, leaving 11 bases between them. This chain's CDR3 is CASSYYRTVNTEAFF. The CDR3 DNA is TGTGCCAGCAGTTACTACAGGACGGTTAACACTGAAGCTTTCTTT.

The CDR3 DNA sequence: TGTGCCAGCAGTGAAGCGCTTCTTAGGTTTTTT. Its translation is CASSEALLRFF. The J gene is TRBJ1-4, the V gene TRBV6-1, with D unclear. V lost 0 bases to trimming and J lost 16 bases, with 9 bases between them. The length of the CDR3 is 11 residues. The germline V gene encodes CDR1 MNHNS and CDR2 SASEGT.

The chain uses TRBV7-9 and TRBJ2-5; D uncertain. V lost 1 base and J lost 2, with 11 bases in between. In germline, CDR1 is SEHNR, CDR2 FQNEAQ (reference sequence). The CDR3 is made up of 15 amino acids. The CDR3 DNA sequence: TGTGCCAGCAGCTTAGAAGGATCTTTGCAAGAGACCCAGTACTTC. Translating it yields CASSLEGSLQETQYF.

The genes are TRBV6-1 and TRBJ2-3; no firm D call. The V end lost 0 bases, the J end lost 2 bases, and 6 bases lay between the germline ends. This CDR3 is 14 amino acids long. Germline assignment: CDR1 MNHNS and CDR2 SASEGT. The CDR3 nucleotides read TGTGCCAGCAGTGAAGCGACGGTCACAGATACGCAGTATTTT. Amino acids: CASSEATVTDTQYF.

The V gene is TRBV4-3, the J gene TRBJ1-2; tentative D call: TRBD1 (5 bases). This CDR3 has 15 residues. The germline gives CDR1 LGHNA, CDR2 YSLEER. V was trimmed by 3 bases and J by 8 bases, leaving 19 bases between them. CDR3 amino acids: CASSQRDGYIGGYTF. In DNA, the CDR3 is TGCGCCAGCAGCCAGCGGGACGGCTATATTGGCGGCTACACCTTC.

The chain has TRBV4-1 and TRBJ2-1; TRBD1 matches 7 bases. The CDR3 is 16 amino acids. The J segment lost 5 bases and the V segment lost 1 base, leaving 8 bases of the junction unmatched. Per the germline V gene, CDR1 is MGHRA and CDR2 is YSYEKL. In DNA, the CDR3 is TGCGCCAGCAGCCAAGCCCAGGGGGTCGGGGACAATGAGCAGTTCTTC. Amino acids: CASSQAQGVGDNEQFF.

The chain recombines TRBV29-1 with TRBJ2-1, with TRBD2 matching over 8 bases. Germline loops: CDR1 SQVTM, CDR2 ANQGSEA. This CDR3 spans 14 amino acids. Losses at the gene ends were 4 bases for V and 5 bases for J; bases not matched to a gene: 7. The DNA of the CDR3 is TGCAGCGTTGTATCCGGGAGGGCCCACAATGAGCAGTTCTTC. It specifies CSVVSGRAHNEQFF.

This rearrangement joins TRBV5-1 to TRBJ2-1; 7 bases fit TRBD2. Trimming took 1 base from V and 1 from J; bases not matched to a gene: 8. From germline, CDR1 is SGHRS and CDR2 YFSETQ. The CDR3 extends over 17 amino acids. CDR3 DNA: TGCGCCAGCAGCTTGAGGGCGGGAGTGAGATCCTACAATGAGCAGTTCTTC. This encodes CASSLRAGVRSYNEQFF.

The V and J genes are TRBV28 and TRBJ2-6; D gene ambiguous. Germline V gene lookup returns CDR1 MDHEN and CDR2 SYDVKM. This CDR3 has 13 amino acids. V was pared by 3 bases and J by 4 bases, with 4 bases between. The CDR3 reads CASSFRGANVLTF. The CDR3 DNA reads as TGTGCCAGCAGTTTTAGGGGGGCCAACGTCCTGACTTTC.

CDR3 residues: CASSQDFLAGIKTQYF. CDR3 nucleotides: TGCGCCAGCAGCCAAGATTTCCTAGCGGGTATAAAGACCCAGTACTTC. The rearrangement links TRBV4-1 to TRBJ2-7; TRBD2 agrees at 8 bases. The J call is in doubt because the DNA end fits TRBJ2-5 better. Germline-derived CDR1 and CDR2 are MGHRA and YSYEKL. This CDR3 comprises 16 residues.

Details on this clonotype: Germline is not matched at one junction end, which may reflect a read error. The rearrangement links TRBV12-3 or TRBV12-4 to TRBJ2-2; D is unclear. The CDR3 runs 12 residues. CDR3 residues: CASALLTGELFF. For the CDR3, the DNA is TGTGCCAGCGCCCTGTTAACCGGAGAGCTGTTTTTT.

This clonotype turned up a few times. This sequence joins TRBV29-1 and TRBJ2-7; D is unclear. The germline CDR1 and CDR2 sequences are SQVTM and ANQGSEA. The length of the CDR3 is 14 residues. Trimming removed 2 bases from V and 7 bases from J, with 18 bases in between. The DNA for the CDR3 is TGCAGCGTTGAATTGGGTGCTTCCTACAATGAGCAGTACTTC. It codes for CSVELGASYNEQYF.

V gene TRBV7-3 combines with J gene TRBJ2-1; 7 bases map to TRBD1. Germline CDR1 and CDR2: SGHTA and FQGTGA. The length of the CDR3 is 16 residues. J lost 0 bases, V lost 0 bases, and 2 bases had no gene match. Here the CDR3 reads CASSLTGDSSYNEQFF. The CDR3 bases are TGTGCCAGCAGCTTAACTGGGGACAGCTCCTACAATGAGCAGTTCTTC.

This clonotype was seen many times. The chain carries TRBV7-9 and TRBJ1-2, with a weak D call TRBD1 (5 bases). The CDR3 totals 14 residues. With 2 bases removed from V and 5 bases from J, the gap between germline ends came to 12 bases. The germline V gene has CDR1 SEHNR and CDR2 FQNEAQ (reference sequence). CDR3 DNA sequence: TGTGCCAGCAGCTTATTAGGACAATTTTATGGCTACACCTTC. It specifies CASSLLGQFYGYTF.

This chain joins TRBV5-5 and TRBJ2-5; D may be TRBD1 or TRBD2 (6 bases each). V lost 4 bases, J lost 0 bases, and 13 bases lay in between. CDR3 length: 15 amino acids. Germline values: CDR1 SGHKS, CDR2 YYEKEE (reference sequence). CDR3 sequence: CASSIGGGYQETQYF. CDR3 DNA: TGTGCCAGCAGCATTGGAGGGGGGTACCAAGAGACCCAGTACTTC.